Below are 8 T cell receptor beta chains sequenced from a single sample in a study of blood T cell repertoires in COVID-19. Profiled with immunoSEQ multiplex PCR; TCRdb holds only in-frame clones, not every one. The sample lists about 76,000 clones; around nine tenths were seen once. Sample: peripheral blood. The receptors shown here come from a man aged 45 to 65 with acute or convalescent COVID-19.

This sequence joins TRBV5-4 and TRBJ2-5; possible D gene TRBD2, 6 bases. Germline CDR1 and CDR2: SGHNT and YYREEE (reference sequence). V was cut by 0 bases and J by 4 bases, with 16 bases left in between. The CDR3 length is 16 residues. The CDR3 DNA is TGTGCCAGCAGCTTGGTAGGGCCGGCCGGGAGAGAGACCCAGTACTTC. This translates into CASSLVGPAGRETQYF.

This rearrangement joins TRBV15 to TRBJ2-7, with 7 bases aligning to TRBD1. V shed 7 bases, J shed 4 bases, and the junction held 7 bases outside the gene matches. The CDR3 extends over 13 amino acids. Looked up from germline, CDR1 is LNHNV and CDR2 is YYDKDF (reference sequence). The chain's CDR3 is CATKGQMHYEQYF. The CDR3 region has the DNA TGTGCCACCAAGGGACAGATGCATTACGAGCAGTACTTC.

The V call is TRBV14, the J call TRBJ2-5; D unresolved. V was pared by 5 bases and J by 1 base, with 20 bases between. The CDR3 covers 17 residues. Germline V gene data show CDR1 as SGHDN and CDR2 as FVKESK. The CDR3: CASSGLGGATTQETQYF. The CDR3 DNA is TGTGCCAGCAGCGGCCTGGGTGGAGCAACCACCCAAGAGACCCAGTACTTC. The whole variable domain, remainder taken from reference TRBV14 and TRBJ2-5, is EAGVTQFPSHSVIEKGQTVTLRCDPISGHDNLYWYRRVMGKEIKFLLHFVKESKQDESGMPNNRFLAERTGGTYSTLKVQPAELEDSGVYFCASSGLGGATTQETQYFGPGTRLLVL.

The V and J genes are TRBV2 and TRBJ1-1; D unresolved. Trimming cost V 2 bases and J 1 base, with 11 bases left between them. This CDR3 region has 15 residues. Germline CDR1 and CDR2: SNHLY and FYNNEI. DNA of the CDR3: TGTGCCAGCAGTGAATACTTGGGGAGGAACACTGAAGCTTTCTTT. Protein sequence: CASSEYLGRNTEAFF.

The rearrangement links TRBV5-4 to TRBJ2-3; D unresolved. V lost 1 base, J lost 4 bases, and 7 bases lay in between. Germline values: CDR1 SGHNT, CDR2 YYREEE (reference sequence). There are 13 residues in the CDR3. The CDR3 DNA sequence: TGTGCCAGCAGCTTGTATGTTTCAGATACGCAGTATTTT. Translating it yields CASSLYVSDTQYF.

This sequence joins TRBV3-1 (or the pseudogene TRBV3-2) and TRBJ1-5; 10 bases are shared with TRBD1. J lost 5 bases, V lost 3 bases, and 4 bases had no gene match. Per germline, CDR1 LGHDT and CDR2 YNNKEL (reference sequence). CDR3 size: 15 residues. The CDR3 loop is CASSQTGGAHQPQHF. DNA of the CDR3: TGTGCCAGCAGCCAGACAGGGGGCGCGCATCAGCCCCAGCATTTT.

V gene TRBV6-5 combines with J gene TRBJ1-3; 9 bases are a match to TRBD1. CDR1 and CDR2 (germline): MNHEY, SVGAGI. J was trimmed by 1 base and V by 5 bases; bases with no gene match: 3. This CDR3 comprises 15 residues. The CDR3 reads CASSTGTGSGNTIYF. The CDR3 DNA follows: TGTGCCAGCAGTACCGGGACAGGGTCTGGAAACACCATATATTTT.

The chain links TRBV2 to TRBJ1-4, with no clear D. Germline CDR1 is SNHLY and CDR2 is FYNNEI. The CDR3 totals 15 residues. V lost 7 bases, J lost 7 bases, and 19 bases lay in between. This chain's CDR3 is CASNAGSRKGEKLFF. The DNA of the CDR3 is TGTGCCAGCAATGCGGGGTCTCGGAAGGGTGAAAAACTGTTTTTT.